The 11 T cell receptor beta chains listed next were all sequenced from one sample in a study of blood T cell repertoires in COVID-19. Produced via immunoSEQ multiplex PCR; TCRdb's table is partial and in-frame only. The sample includes around 250,000 clones, about 86% seen only once; the top ten take approximately 5.3%. Sequenced input: peripheral blood. These receptors were collected from a man older than 75 with acute or convalescent COVID-19.

J is TRBJ2-3 and V is TRBV6-1; the D is unclear. In germline, CDR1 is MNHNS, CDR2 SASEGT. The V gene lost 1 base and the J gene lost 1 base, with 9 bases spanning the gap. This CDR3 contains 15 residues. CDR3 protein: CASSEGRLGTDTQYF. CDR3 nucleotide sequence: TGTGCCAGCAGTGAAGGAAGGCTAGGCACAGATACGCAGTATTTT.

The chain couples TRBV5-1 to TRBJ2-7; D is unclear. CDR3 length: 13 residues. Germline CDR1 is SGHRS and CDR2 is YFSETQ. V was clipped by 1 base and J by 2 bases, with 7 bases between them. The CDR3 DNA reads TGCGCCAGCAGCTTGAAGCTAGCCTACGAGCAGTACTTC. Translated, it gives CASSLKLAYEQYF.

The chain combines TRBV29-1 with TRBJ2-3; D uncertain. V was clipped by 3 bases and J by 1 base, with 8 bases between them. The CDR3 extends over 13 amino acids. Germline-derived CDR1 and CDR2 are SQVTM and ANQGSEA. As DNA, the CDR3 is TGCAGCGTTGAGGTTACAGGCACAGATACGCAGTATTTT. Amino acid sequence: CSVEVTGTDTQYF.

Only a few counts were recorded for this clone. V is TRBV6-1 and J is TRBJ1-2; D gene unclear. Germline-derived CDR1 and CDR2 are MNHNS and SASEGT. This CDR3 comprises 12 residues. Between the trimmed V and J ends, which lost 1 base and 8 bases, there was a span of 8 bases. The CDR3 protein is CASSEVDKGYTF. The CDR3 coding sequence is TGTGCCAGCAGTGAAGTAGACAAGGGCTACACCTTC.

This clone was seen only a few times. V usage is TRBV28 and J usage is TRBJ1-2; a weak D match, TRBD1 (6 bases). The V end lost 5 bases, the J end lost 4 bases, and 20 bases lay between the germline ends. CDR3 size: 16 residues. Germline CDR1 MDHEN, CDR2 SYDVKM. The CDR3 region is CASSALYRQDSYGYTF. The CDR3 nucleotides read TGTGCCAGCAGTGCCCTTTATCGACAGGACTCCTATGGCTACACCTTC.

The chain employs TRBV5-1 and TRBJ1-1; D remains unclear. Per germline, CDR1 SGHRS and CDR2 YFSETQ. The CDR3 totals 16 residues. Trimming cost V 0 bases and J 0 bases, with 12 bases left between them. CDR3 bases: TGCGCCAGCAGCTTGGATCCGGCGGGGATGAACACTGAAGCTTTCTTT. It yields the protein CASSLDPAGMNTEAFF.

This chain links TRBV7-9 with TRBJ1-4; possibly TRBD1 for D (5 bases). This CDR3 contains 13 residues. CDR1 is SEHNR, CDR2 FQNEAQ, per germline (reference sequence). Trimming took 3 bases from V and 8 from J, leaving 10 bases between them. DNA of the CDR3: TGTGCCAGCAGCTTGAGTACAGGCGAAAAACTGTTTTTT. Its protein product is CASSLSTGEKLFF.

The chain employs TRBV2 and TRBJ2-7; D remains ambiguous. CDR3 size: 12 residues. Germline assignment: CDR1 SNHLY and CDR2 FYNNEI. V was pared by 6 bases and J by 3 bases, with 9 bases between. CDR3 sequence: CASRPLVYEQYF. CDR3 nucleotides: TGTGCCAGCAGGCCTCTAGTCTACGAGCAGTACTTC.

This chain uses TRBV7-3 with TRBJ2-7; 7 bases are shared with TRBD2. This CDR3 has 14 residues. Germline lookup yields CDR1 SGHTA and CDR2 FQGTGA. J was trimmed by 2 bases and V by 1 base; bases with no gene match: 2. In DNA form, the CDR3 reads TGTGCCAGCAGCTTAAGCGGGAGCGCCTACGAGCAGTACTTC. Translation: CASSLSGSAYEQYF. The full variable domain, completed using reference TRBV7-3 and TRBJ2-7, is GAGVSQTPSNKVTEKGKYVELRCDPISGHTALYWYRQSLGQGPEFLIYFQGTGAADDSGLPNDRFFAVRPEGSVSTLKIQRTERGDSAVYLCASSLSGSAYEQYFGPGTRLTVT.

The CDR3: CASSQDPFAGGPDTQYF. CDR3 DNA sequence: TGTGCCAGCAGCCAAGACCCGTTCGCGGGGGGGCCAGATACGCAGTATTTT. V gene TRBV4-2 combines with J gene TRBJ2-3; 9 positions match TRBD2. Germline CDR1 and CDR2: LGHNA and YNFKEQ. The ends lost 0 bases at V and 4 bases at J; junction bases unmatched: 8. The CDR3 is 17 residues long.

As regards this clone: This may arise from a read error, as a much more abundant clone is one base away. The chain recombines TRBV5-5 with TRBJ2-7, with 8 bases lining up with TRBD2. The CDR3 is made up of 16 amino acids. After removal of 0 bases from V and 0 bases from J, the junction contained 5 bases not matched to a gene. Germline V gives CDR1 SGHKS, CDR2 YYEKEE (reference sequence). The CDR3 protein is CASSLGGGGLSYEQYF. The CDR3 DNA reads TGTGCCAGCAGCTTGGGGGGCGGGGGGCTCTCCTACGAGCAGTACTTC.